Presented here are 22 T cell receptor beta chains from one specimen sequenced in a study of T cell clonality in common variable immunodeficiency. Some clones are missing from TCRdb's copy, which holds only in-frame ones; the method was immunoSEQ multiplex PCR. There are about 40,000 clones in the sample, none observed a single time. Sequenced material: peripheral blood mononuclear cells. The receptor source for this set is a person aged 18-70 years in good health.

This clone was detected many times. The CDR3 extends 3 residues past the end of the read, so its final part is completed from the germline J gene. The rearrangement links TRBV27 to TRBJ2-3; TRBD1 aligns across 7 bases. The CDR3 covers 15 residues. V lost 5 bases and J lost 2; bases outside the gene matches: 7. Germline V gene data show CDR1 as MNHEY and CDR2 as SMNVEV (reference sequence). The sequenced CDR3 bases are TGTGCCAGCAGTGATACAGGGGCTTCCACAGATACG. Amino acid sequence: CASSDTGASTDT. The full CDR3 protein is CASSDTGASTDTQYF.

The sample holds many counts of this clone. The DNA ends 3 residues before the CDR3 does, and the rest of the CDR3 is filled in from the germline J gene. This chain links TRBV19 with TRBJ2-5; 10 bases map to TRBD1. Unmatched junction bases numbered 7, after V lost 7 bases and J lost 5 bases. CDR1 is LNHDA, CDR2 SQIVND, per germline (reference sequence). The CDR3 runs 14 residues. CDR3 amino acids: CASTPGQGTETQYF. The sequenced part of the CDR3 DNA is TGTGCCAGTACTCCGGGACAGGGGACGGAGACC.

This clone has ten or more counts. The read gets to within 3 residues of the CDR3 end, and the germline J gene fills in the rest. The V gene is TRBV20-1, the J gene TRBJ2-3; 9 bases fit TRBD2. Germline CDR1 and CDR2: DFQATT and SNEGSKA (reference sequence). The V segment lost 3 bases and the J segment 2 bases; nucleotides outside the gene matches: 9. This CDR3 has 16 amino acids. CDR3 in amino acids: CSASQFSSGNTDTQYF. The sequenced part of the CDR3 DNA is TGCAGTGCTAGTCAATTCTCTAGCGGGAACACAGATACG.

Only a few counts were recorded for this clone. With the read ending 3 residues before the CDR3 end, the germline J gene is used to fill in that end. The gene calls are TRBV19 and TRBJ2-4, with 10 bases fitting TRBD1. The CDR3 is 14 residues long. Germline V gives CDR1 LNHDA, CDR2 SQIVND (reference sequence). CDR3 loop: CASSIRQGAQGQYF. The CDR3 bases that were read are TGTGCCAGTAGTATTCGACAGGGGGCGCAGGGT.

There are many counts of this clone. The read ends 3 residues early relative to the CDR3; the germline J gene fills the gap. This chain links TRBV5-1 with TRBJ1-1; TRBD1 might be the D (6 bases). V dropped 3 bases and J dropped 1 base, with 16 bases sitting between them. The V gene's germline CDR1 is SGHRS and CDR2 YFSETQ. The CDR3 length is 16 residues. This CDR3 is CASSSGDMTKNTEAFF. The CDR3 DNA, read in part, is TGCGCCAGCAGCTCAGGGGACATGACCAAGAACACTGAA. The entire variable domain, with the rest obtained from reference TRBV5-1 and TRBJ1-1, is as follows: KAGVTQTPRYLIKTRGQQVTLSCSPISGHRSVSWYQQTPGQGLQFLFEYFSETQRNKGNFPGRFSGRQFSNSRSEMNVSTLELGDSALYLCASSSGDMTKNTEAFFGQGTRLTVV.

This clone was detected ten times or more. Coverage ceases 3 residues before the CDR3 finishes, and the germline J gene fills in the end. The chain links TRBV2 to TRBJ1-2; 7 bases fit TRBD1. CDR1 is SNHLY and CDR2 is FYNNEI in the germline V gene. V lost 4 bases to trimming and J lost 5 bases; unmatched junction nucleotides: 4. The CDR3 sequence is 13 residues long. CDR3: CASSGGQYYGYTF. CDR3 DNA, as far as it was read: TGTGCCAGCAGTGGGGGACAGTATTATGGC.

In this sample, this clone turned up many times. The CDR3 end lies 3 residues beyond the end of the read and is filled in from the germline J gene. The J gene is TRBJ1-1, the V gene TRBV6-1; D perhaps matches TRBD1 (6 bases). The V gene's germline CDR1 is MNHNS and CDR2 SASEGT. The germline V and J ends were trimmed by 2 bases and 1 base, with 11 bases remaining between them. The CDR3 has 15 amino acids. The CDR3 is CASSELLGGNTEAFF. The part of the CDR3 DNA that was read is TGTGCCAGCAGTGAACTATTAGGGGGGAACACTGAA.

This clone has a count of ten or more. The read finishes 3 residues shy of the CDR3 end, and the germline J gene is used to complete it. The V gene is TRBV20-1, the J gene TRBJ2-1; no clear D. The CDR3 is 12 amino acids. The germline V gene has CDR1 DFQATT and CDR2 SNEGSKA (reference sequence). The V and J ends lost 3 bases and 6 bases respectively, with 9 bases between them. The DNA read from the CDR3 is TGCAGTGCTAGGGTTGGCGGCAATGAG. It codes for CSARVGGNE. The full CDR3 is CSARVGGNEQFF.

This clone was detected ten times or more. The read stops 3 residues short of the end of the CDR3; the missing end is completed from the germline J gene. The chain uses TRBV6-4 and TRBJ1-2, with D possibly matching TRBD1 (6 bases). Germline values: CDR1 MRHNA, CDR2 SNTAGT. The CDR3 loop spans 15 amino acids. The CDR3: CASSGTANILFGYTF. The covered CDR3 bases are TGTGCCAGCAGTGGGACAGCAAACATCCTATTCGGC.

This clone was seen many times. The read ends 3 residues shy of where the CDR3 ends; the end is completed using the germline J gene. The chain couples TRBV29-1 to TRBJ2-2; D gene unclear. The V and J ends lost 7 bases and 6 bases respectively, with 15 bases between them. Germline CDR1 SQVTM, CDR2 ANQGSEA. CDR3 size: 13 residues. The part of the CDR3 DNA that was read is TGCAGCGCATATAGGGCCAACGCCGGGGAG. It encodes CSAYRANAGE. The full CDR3 sequence reads CSAYRANAGELFF.

This clone was recorded at least ten times. The CDR3 end lies 3 residues beyond the end of the read and is filled in from the germline J gene. The rearrangement uses TRBV20-1 and TRBJ1-1, with no clear D. Trimming pared 2 bases from V and 3 bases from J, leaving 7 bases between. This CDR3 contains 12 residues. Per the germline V gene, CDR1 is DFQATT and CDR2 is SNEGSKA (reference sequence). This CDR3 reads CSARPGDTEAFF. CDR3 bases read: TGCAGTGCTAGACCCGGGGACACTGAA.

In its sample, this clone was seen many times. The read ends 3 residues shy of where the CDR3 ends; the end is completed using the germline J gene. The chain carries TRBV18 and TRBJ2-3; D unresolved. V was cut by 2 bases and J by 1 base, with 4 bases left in between. This CDR3 is built from 13 residues. Germline CDR1 and CDR2: KGHSH and LQKENI. The chain's CDR3 is CASSPSGTDTQYF. Partial CDR3 DNA: TGTGCCAGCTCACCATCCGGCACAGATACG.

This clone came up many times. Sequencing ends 3 residues short of the CDR3 end; the germline J gene provides the rest. This chain uses TRBV19 with TRBJ2-5, with 7 bases fitting TRBD2. Germline V gene sequence: CDR1 LNHDA, CDR2 SQIVND (reference sequence). CDR3 length: 14 amino acids. The ends lost 7 bases at V and 5 bases at J; junction bases unmatched: 10. The CDR3 bases that were read are TGTGCCAGTAAAGGATCCCTAGCGGTGGAGACC. It codes for CASKGSLAVET. The CDR3, in full, reads CASKGSLAVETQYF.

This clone was counted ten times or more. From the germline J gene comes the end of the CDR3, since the read stops 3 residues before it. The chain recombines TRBV5-6 with TRBJ1-3, with D unresolved. Germline values: CDR1 SGHDT, CDR2 YYEEEE. Trimming removed 0 bases from V and 1 base from J, with 8 bases in between. CDR3 size: 15 residues. Partial CDR3 DNA: TGTGCCAGCAGCTTGGAAAGAGGTTCTGGAAACACC. Amino acid sequence: CASSLERGSGNT. The complete CDR3 reads CASSLERGSGNTIYF.

This clone was seen many times. The CDR3 is CSAKFSTGNQETQYF. CDR3 DNA, as far as it was read: TGCAGTGCTAAATTCTCGACAGGGAATCAAGAGACC. The gene calls are TRBV20-1 and TRBJ2-5, with 7 bases lining up with TRBD1. The sequenced fragment ends 3 residues before the CDR3 boundary, so the rest is inferred from the germline J gene. This CDR3 region has 15 residues. J gave up 2 bases and V 4 bases, and 10 bases lay outside the gene matches. Germline CDR1 reads DFQATT; CDR2 reads SNEGSKA (reference sequence).

This clone was observed many times. The read falls 3 residues short of the CDR3 end, and the missing part is taken from the germline J gene. This chain connects TRBV19 to TRBJ1-2; no reliable D call. CDR1 and CDR2 (germline): LNHDA, SQIVND (reference sequence). This CDR3 is 12 amino acids long. CDR3 region: CASSPTPRGYTF. The CDR3 DNA, read in part, is TGTGCCAGTAGTCCCACCCCGCGGGGC.

This clone was seen ten or more times. The read comes to an end 3 residues before the CDR3 does, leaving the germline J gene to fill in the end. The chain uses TRBV11-3 and TRBJ2-3; the match to TRBD1 covers 10 bases. Germline V gene lookup returns CDR1 SGHNT and CDR2 YENEEA. CDR3 length: 14 residues. J lost 4 bases, V lost 5 bases, and 3 bases had no gene match. CDR3 in amino acids: CASSRDRGADTQYF. The sequenced part of the CDR3 DNA is TGTGCCAGCAGCAGGGACAGGGGCGCAGATACG.

This clone was seen many times. Read sequence stops 3 residues before the CDR3 end, and the germline J gene provides the missing end. This chain uses TRBV6-1 with TRBJ2-7; 10 bases align to TRBD2. CDR3 length: 15 residues. V gave up 2 bases and J gave up 0 bases; unmatched junction bases: 1. Germline V gene sequence: CDR1 MNHNS, CDR2 SASEGT. The part of the CDR3 DNA that was read is TGTGCCAGCAGTGAACTAGCGGGAGACTCCTACGAG. Protein product: CASSELAGDSYE. The entire CDR3 is CASSELAGDSYEQYF.

In regard to this clone: The CDR3 end falls 3 residues outside the read, so it is completed with the germline J gene. This rearrangement joins TRBV19 to TRBJ1-5, with D possibly being TRBD1 (5 bases). The CDR3 consists of 13 residues. Germline assignment: CDR1 LNHDA and CDR2 SQIVND (reference sequence). The CDR3 DNA, read in part, is TGTGCCAGTAGTCGGGGGTTATTGGATCCC. Its protein is CASSRGLLDP. From start to end, the CDR3 is CASSRGLLDPQHF.

This clone came up many times. The CDR3 end is not reached by the read, which stops 3 residues before it; the germline J gene fills it in. This chain joins TRBV11-2 and TRBJ1-4; 7 nucleotides align to TRBD1. Germline CDR1 and CDR2: SGHAT and FQNNGV. The V gene end was trimmed by 5 bases and the J gene end by 8 bases; junction bases not matched to a gene: 5. The CDR3 is 13 residues long. CDR3 residues: CASSPRTGEKLFF. The part of the CDR3 DNA that was read is TGTGCCAGCAGCCCGCGGACAGGAGAAAAA.

This clone came up many times. Coverage ceases 3 residues before the CDR3 finishes, and the germline J gene fills in the end. This rearrangement joins TRBV30 to TRBJ1-1, with TRBD1 as a possible D gene (5 bases). This CDR3 spans 13 amino acids. Germline V gene data show CDR1 as GTSNPN and CDR2 as SVGIG (reference sequence). The CDR3 sequence is CAWSVGTSRGAFF. The CDR3 bases that were read are TGTGCCTGGAGTGTAGGGACTTCGCGGGGA.

This clone was counted at least ten times. The CDR3 is cut off 3 residues early in the read; its end comes from the germline J gene. V usage is TRBV30 and J usage is TRBJ1-6; no reliable D call. V lost 0 bases to trimming and J lost 9 bases, with 12 bases between them. Germline CDR1 reads GTSNPN; CDR2 reads SVGIG (reference sequence). The CDR3 runs to 14 residues. CDR3 protein: CAWSVQAGVSPLHF. The part of the CDR3 DNA that was read is TGTGCCTGGAGTGTTCAGGCTGGCGTTTCACCC.